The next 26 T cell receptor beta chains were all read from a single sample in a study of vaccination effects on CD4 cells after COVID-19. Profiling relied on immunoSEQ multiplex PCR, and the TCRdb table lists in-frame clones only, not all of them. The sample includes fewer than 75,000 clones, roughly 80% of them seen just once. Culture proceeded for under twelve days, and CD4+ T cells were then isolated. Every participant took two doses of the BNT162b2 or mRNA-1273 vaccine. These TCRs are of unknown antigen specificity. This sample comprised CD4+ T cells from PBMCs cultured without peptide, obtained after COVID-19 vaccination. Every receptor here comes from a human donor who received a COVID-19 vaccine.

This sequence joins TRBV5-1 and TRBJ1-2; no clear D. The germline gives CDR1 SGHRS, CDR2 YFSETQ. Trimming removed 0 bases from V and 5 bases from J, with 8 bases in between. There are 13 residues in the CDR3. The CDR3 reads CASSLDRLYGYTF. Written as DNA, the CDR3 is TGCGCCAGCAGCTTGGACAGATTATATGGCTACACCTTC.

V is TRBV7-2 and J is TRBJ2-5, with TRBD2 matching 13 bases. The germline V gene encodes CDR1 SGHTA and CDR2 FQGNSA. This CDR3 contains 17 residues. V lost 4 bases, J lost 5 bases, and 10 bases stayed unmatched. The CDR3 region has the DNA TGTGCCAGCAGCTGGCCACTAGCGGGGGGGCCTTTTGAGACCCAGTACTTC. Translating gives CASSWPLAGGPFETQYF.

The CDR3 protein is CASSLYGTDVGYTF. In nucleotides, the CDR3 is TGCGCCAGCAGCTTGTATGGGACAGATGTGGGCTACACCTTC. The chain joins TRBV5-1 to TRBJ1-2; 7 bases agree with TRBD1. The CDR3 is 14 residues long. V lost 1 base to trimming and J lost 8 bases; unmatched junction nucleotides: 8. Looked up from germline, CDR1 is SGHRS and CDR2 is YFSETQ.

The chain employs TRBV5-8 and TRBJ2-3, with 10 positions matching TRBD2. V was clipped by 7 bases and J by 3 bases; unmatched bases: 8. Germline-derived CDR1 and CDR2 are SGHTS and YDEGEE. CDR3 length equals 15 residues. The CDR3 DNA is TGTGCCAGCCCTTCTACTAGCGGGGTTACAGATACGCAGTATTTT. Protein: CASPSTSGVTDTQYF. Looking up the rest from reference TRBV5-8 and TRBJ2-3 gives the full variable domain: EAGVTQSPTHLIKTRGQQATLRCSPISGHTSVYWYQQALGLGLQFLLWYDEGEERNRGNFPPRFSGRQFPNYSSELNVNALELEDSALYLCASPSTSGVTDTQYFGPGTRLTVL.

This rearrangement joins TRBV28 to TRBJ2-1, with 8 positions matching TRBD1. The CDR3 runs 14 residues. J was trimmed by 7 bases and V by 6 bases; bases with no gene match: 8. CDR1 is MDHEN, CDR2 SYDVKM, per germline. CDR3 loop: CASSPLDRENEQFF. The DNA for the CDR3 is TGTGCCAGCAGCCCCCTGGACAGGGAGAATGAGCAGTTCTTC.

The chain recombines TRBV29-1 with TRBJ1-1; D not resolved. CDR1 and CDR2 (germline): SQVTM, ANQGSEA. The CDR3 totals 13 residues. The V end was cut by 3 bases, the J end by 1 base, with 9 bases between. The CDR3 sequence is CSVDSVGNTEAFF. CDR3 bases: TGCAGCGTTGACTCGGTCGGGAACACTGAAGCTTTCTTT.

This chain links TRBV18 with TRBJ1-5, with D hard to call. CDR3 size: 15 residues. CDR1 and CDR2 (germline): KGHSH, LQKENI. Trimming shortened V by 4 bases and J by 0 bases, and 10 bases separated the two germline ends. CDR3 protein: CASSLSGDSNQPQHF. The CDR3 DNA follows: TGTGCCAGCTCACTATCCGGCGATAGCAATCAGCCCCAGCATTTT.

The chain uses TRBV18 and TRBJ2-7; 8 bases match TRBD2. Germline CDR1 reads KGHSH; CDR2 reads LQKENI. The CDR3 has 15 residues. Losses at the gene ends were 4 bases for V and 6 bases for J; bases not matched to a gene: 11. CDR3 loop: CASSQSSGQFPEQYV. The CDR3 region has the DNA TGTGCCAGCTCACAATCTAGCGGGCAATTCCCCGAGCAGTACGTC.

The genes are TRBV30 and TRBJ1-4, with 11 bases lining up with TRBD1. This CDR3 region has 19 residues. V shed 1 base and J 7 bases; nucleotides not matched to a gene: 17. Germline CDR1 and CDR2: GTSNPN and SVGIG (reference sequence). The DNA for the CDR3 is TGTGCCTGGAGTGCAACCTTACCGGGACAGGGGGATTTATTTGAAAAACTGTTTTTT. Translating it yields CAWSATLPGQGDLFEKLFF.

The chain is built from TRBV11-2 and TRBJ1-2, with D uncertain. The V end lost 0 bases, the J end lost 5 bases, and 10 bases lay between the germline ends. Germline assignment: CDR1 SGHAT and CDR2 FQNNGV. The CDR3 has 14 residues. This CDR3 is CASSLDLYWYGYTF. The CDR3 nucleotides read TGTGCCAGCAGCTTAGATCTCTACTGGTATGGCTACACCTTC. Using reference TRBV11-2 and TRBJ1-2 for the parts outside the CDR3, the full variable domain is EAGVAQSPRYKIIEKRQSVAFWCNPISGHATLYWYQQILGQGPKLLIQFQNNGVVDDSQLPKDRFSAERLKGVDSTLKIQPAKLEDSAVYLCASSLDLYWYGYTFGSGTRLTVV.

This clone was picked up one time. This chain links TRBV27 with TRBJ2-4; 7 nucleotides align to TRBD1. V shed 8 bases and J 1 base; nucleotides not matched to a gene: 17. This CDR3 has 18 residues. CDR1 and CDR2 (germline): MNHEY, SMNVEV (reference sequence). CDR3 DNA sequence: TGTGCCAGCGTTCATGGGAGTTCAGGGGGTCCGGCCAAAAACATTCAGTACTTC. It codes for CASVHGSSGGPAKNIQYF.

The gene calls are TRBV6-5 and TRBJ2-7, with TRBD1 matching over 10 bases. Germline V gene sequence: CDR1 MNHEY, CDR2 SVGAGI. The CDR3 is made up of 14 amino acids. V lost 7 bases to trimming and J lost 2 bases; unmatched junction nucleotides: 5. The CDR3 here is CASNKGQGAYEQYV. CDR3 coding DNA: TGTGCCAGCAACAAAGGACAGGGGGCCTACGAGCAGTACGTC.

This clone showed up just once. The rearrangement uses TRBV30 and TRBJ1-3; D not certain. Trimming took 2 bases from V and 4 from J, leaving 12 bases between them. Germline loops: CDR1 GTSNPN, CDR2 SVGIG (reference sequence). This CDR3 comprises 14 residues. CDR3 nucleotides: TGTGCCTGGAGTCGATCCGTCGGGGGAAACACCATATATTTT. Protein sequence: CAWSRSVGGNTIYF.

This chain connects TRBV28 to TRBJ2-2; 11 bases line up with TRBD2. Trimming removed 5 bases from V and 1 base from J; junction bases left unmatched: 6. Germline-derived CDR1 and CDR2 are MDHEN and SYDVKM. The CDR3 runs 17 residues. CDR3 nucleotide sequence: TGTGCCAGCAGTATTCCCGGGACTAGCGGGAACACCGGGGAGCTGTTTTTT. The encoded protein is CASSIPGTSGNTGELFF. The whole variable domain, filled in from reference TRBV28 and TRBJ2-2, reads DVKVTQSSRYLVKRTGEKVFLECVQDMDHENMFWYRQDPGLGLRLIYFSYDVKMKEKGDIPEGYSVSREKKERFSLILESASTNQTSMYLCASSIPGTSGNTGELFFGEGSRLTVL.

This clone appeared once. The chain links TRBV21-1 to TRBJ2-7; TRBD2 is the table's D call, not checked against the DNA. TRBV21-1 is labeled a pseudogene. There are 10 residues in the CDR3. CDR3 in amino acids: CAGGGIEQYV. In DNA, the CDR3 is TGTGCCGGCGGGGGGATCGAGCAGTACGTC.

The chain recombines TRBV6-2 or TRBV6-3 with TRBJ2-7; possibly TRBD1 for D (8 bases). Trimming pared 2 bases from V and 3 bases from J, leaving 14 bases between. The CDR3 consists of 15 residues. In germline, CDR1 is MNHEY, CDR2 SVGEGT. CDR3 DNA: TGTGCCAGCAGTTACAGCGGGACAGGTGGCTACGAGCAGTACGTC. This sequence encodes CASSYSGTGGYEQYV.

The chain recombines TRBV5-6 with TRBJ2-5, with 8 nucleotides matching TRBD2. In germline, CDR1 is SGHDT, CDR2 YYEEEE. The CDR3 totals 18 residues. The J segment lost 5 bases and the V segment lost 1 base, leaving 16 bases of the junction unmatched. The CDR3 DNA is TGTGCCAGCAGCTTGTCCGACATGTTTCGGGGGGGAATGGAGACCCAGTACTTC. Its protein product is CASSLSDMFRGGMETQYF.

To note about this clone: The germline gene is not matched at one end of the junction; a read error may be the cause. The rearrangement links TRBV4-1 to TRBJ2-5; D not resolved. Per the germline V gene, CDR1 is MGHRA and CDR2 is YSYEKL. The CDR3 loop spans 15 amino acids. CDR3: CASSQARPPGETQYF. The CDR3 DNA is TGCGCCAGCAGTCAAGCCCGGCCTCCTGGGGAGACCCAGTACTTC.

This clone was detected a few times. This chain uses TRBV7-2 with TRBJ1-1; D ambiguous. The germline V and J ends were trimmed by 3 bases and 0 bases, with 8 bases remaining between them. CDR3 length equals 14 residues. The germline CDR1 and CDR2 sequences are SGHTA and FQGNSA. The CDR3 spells CASSFAGMNTEAFF. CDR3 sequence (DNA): TGTGCCAGCAGCTTCGCGGGGATGAACACTGAAGCTTTCTTT. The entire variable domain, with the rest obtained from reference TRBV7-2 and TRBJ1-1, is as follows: GAGVSQSPSNKVTEKGKDVELRCDPISGHTALYWYRQSLGQGLEFLIYFQGNSAPDKSGLPSDRFSAERTGGSVSTLTIQRTQQEDSAVYLCASSFAGMNTEAFFGQGTRLTVV.

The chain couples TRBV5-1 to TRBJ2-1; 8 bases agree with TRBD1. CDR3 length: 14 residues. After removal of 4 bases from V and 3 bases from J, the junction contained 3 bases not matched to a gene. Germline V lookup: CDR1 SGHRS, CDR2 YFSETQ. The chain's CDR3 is CASSNGQGYNEQFF. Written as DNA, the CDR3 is TGCGCCAGCAGCAACGGACAGGGCTACAATGAGCAGTTCTTC.

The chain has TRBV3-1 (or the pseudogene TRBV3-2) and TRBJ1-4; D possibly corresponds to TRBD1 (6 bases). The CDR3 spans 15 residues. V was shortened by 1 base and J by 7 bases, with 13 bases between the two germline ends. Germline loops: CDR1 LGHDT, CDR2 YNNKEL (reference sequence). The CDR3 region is CASSQAGGASEKLFF. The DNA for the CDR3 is TGTGCCAGCAGCCAAGCGGGGGGCGCGAGTGAAAAACTGTTTTTT.

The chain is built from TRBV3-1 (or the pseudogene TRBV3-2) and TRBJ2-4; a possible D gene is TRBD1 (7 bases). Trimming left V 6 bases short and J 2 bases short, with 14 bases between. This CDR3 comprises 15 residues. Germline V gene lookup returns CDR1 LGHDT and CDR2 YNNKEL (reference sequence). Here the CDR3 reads CASRGGGASKNIQYF. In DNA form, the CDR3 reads TGTGCCAGCAGAGGAGGGGGCGCGTCCAAAAACATTCAGTACTTC.

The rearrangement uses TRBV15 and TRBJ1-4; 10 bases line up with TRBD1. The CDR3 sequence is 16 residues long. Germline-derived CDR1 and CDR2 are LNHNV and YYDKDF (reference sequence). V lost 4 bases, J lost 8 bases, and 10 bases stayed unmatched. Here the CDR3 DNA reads TGTGCCACCAGCAATTTCATGACAGGGGGCAGAGAAAAACTGTTTTTT. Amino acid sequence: CATSNFMTGGREKLFF.

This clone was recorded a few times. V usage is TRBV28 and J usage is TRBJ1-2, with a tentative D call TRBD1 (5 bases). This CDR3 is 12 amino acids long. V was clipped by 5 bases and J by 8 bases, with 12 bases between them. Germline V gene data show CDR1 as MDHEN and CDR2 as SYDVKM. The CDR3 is CASSPEGRGYTF. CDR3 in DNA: TGTGCCAGCAGTCCCGAGGGGCGCGGCTACACCTTC.

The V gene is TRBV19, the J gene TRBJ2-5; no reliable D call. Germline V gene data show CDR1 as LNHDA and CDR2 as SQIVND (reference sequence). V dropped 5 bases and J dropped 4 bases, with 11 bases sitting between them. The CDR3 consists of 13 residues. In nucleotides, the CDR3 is TGTGCCAGTAGTTCCCCCCCTTTAGAGACCCAGTACTTC. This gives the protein CASSSPPLETQYF.

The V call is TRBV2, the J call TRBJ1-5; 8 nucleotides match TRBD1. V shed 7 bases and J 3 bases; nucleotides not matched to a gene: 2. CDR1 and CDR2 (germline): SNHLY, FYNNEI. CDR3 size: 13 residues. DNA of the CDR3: TGTGCCAGCATGGGACAGGCCAATCAGCCCCAGCATTTT. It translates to CASMGQANQPQHF.